One sample yielded the 18 T cell receptor beta chains listed below, sequenced in a study of beta chain features in type 1 diabetes. Study observations and caveats: Shortening that was moderate but significant affected the TCRB CDR3s of Type 1 diabetes patients in all four CD4+ subsets.

These receptors' antigens are unknown. The study reverse transcribed the entire isolated RNA, so it sequenced expressed TCRB transcripts. Assay used: immunoSEQ multiplex PCR; TCRdb lists only in-frame clones, some missing. The table lists about 340,000 clones, about a tenth of them singletons. Sequencing was done on a sample of central memory CD4+ T cells from blood. The origin of the receptors is a man aged 30 to 45 with type 1 diabetes.

This clone has more than one count but fewer than ten. The chain combines TRBV6-5 with TRBJ2-7; TRBD1 aligns across 8 bases. The germline gives CDR1 MNHEY, CDR2 SVGAGI. The CDR3 spans 14 residues. Trimming cost V 5 bases and J 2 bases; bases outside gene matches: 5. The CDR3 coding sequence is TGTGCCAGCAGTACCGGGACAGGTACCTACGAGCAGTACTTC. Translating it yields CASSTGTGTYEQYF.

This clone occurred a few times. This sequence joins TRBV7-6 and TRBJ1-5; TRBD1 is a possible D gene (5 bases). The CDR3 contains 15 residues. Germline CDR1 is SGHVS and CDR2 is FNYEAQ. Trimming took off 5 bases at V and 5 bases at J, with 16 bases between the two ends. CDR3: CASSRSAGGDQPQHF. For the CDR3, the DNA is TGTGCCAGCAGCCGTTCAGCCGGAGGGGATCAGCCCCAGCATTTT. Full variable domain (outside the CDR3, taken from reference TRBV7-6 and TRBJ1-5): GAGVSQSPRYKVTKRGQDVALRCDPISGHVSLYWYRQALGQGPEFLTYFNYEAQQDKSGLPNDRFSAERPEGSISTLTIQRTEQRDSAMYRCASSRSAGGDQPQHFGDGTRLSIL.

This clone was detected only a few times. V is TRBV2 and J is TRBJ2-5; 10 positions agree with TRBD1. The germline V gene has CDR1 SNHLY and CDR2 FYNNEI. CDR3 size: 15 residues. V was clipped by 6 bases and J by 4 bases; unmatched bases: 8. DNA of the CDR3: TGTGCCAGCAGAAACCGGGACAGGGGCGGAGAGACCCAGTACTTC. As protein: CASRNRDRGGETQYF. The full variable domain, rest sourced from reference TRBV2 and TRBJ2-5, is EPEVTQTPSHQVTQMGQEVILRCVPISNHLYFYWYRQILGQKVEFLVSFYNNEISEKSEIFDDQFSVERPDGSNFTLKIRSTKLEDSAMYFCASRNRDRGGETQYFGPGTRLLVL.

This clone has more than one count but fewer than ten. The chain combines TRBV9 with TRBJ2-1; tentatively, D is TRBD2 (6 bases). The CDR3 runs to 15 residues. Germline CDR1 and CDR2: SGDLS and YYNGEE. Trimming removed 4 bases at V and 5 bases at J, with 16 bases between. CDR3 protein: CASSSEGRGNNEQFF. The DNA of the CDR3 is TGTGCCAGCAGCTCGGAGGGGCGAGGAAACAATGAGCAGTTCTTC. Full variable domain (outside the CDR3, taken from reference TRBV9 and TRBJ2-1): DSGVTQTPKHLITATGQRVTLRCSPRSGDLSVYWYQQSLDQGLQFLIQYYNGEERAKGNILERFSAQQFPDLHSELNLSSLELGDSALYFCASSSEGRGNNEQFFGPGTRLTVL.

This clone was observed a handful of times. The CDR3 nucleotides are TGTGCCAGCAGCTTTTATACGGCCTACAATGAGCAGTTCTTC. Its protein is CASSFYTAYNEQFF. This rearrangement joins TRBV5-6 to TRBJ2-1; D is unclear. Looked up from germline, CDR1 is SGHDT and CDR2 is YYEEEE. The CDR3 spans 14 residues. The germline V and J ends were trimmed by 2 bases and 2 bases, with 8 bases remaining between them. Looking up the rest from reference TRBV5-6 and TRBJ2-1 gives the full variable domain: DAGVTQSPTHLIKTRGQQVTLRCSPKSGHDTVSWYQQALGQGPQFIFQYYEEEERQRGNFPDRFSGHQFPNYSSELNVNALLLGDSALYLCASSFYTAYNEQFFGPGTRLTVL.

In this sample, this clone turned up a few times. The CDR3 bases are TGTGCCAGCAGCTTAAACAGGGAAGGTCACGAGCAGTACTTC. This sequence encodes CASSLNREGHEQYF. The V call is TRBV7-8, the J call TRBJ2-7, with D perhaps matching TRBD1 (6 bases). Trimming cost V 2 bases and J 5 bases, with 13 bases left between them. This CDR3 comprises 14 residues. Germline values: CDR1 SGHVS, CDR2 FQNEAQ. Drawing the rest from reference TRBV7-8 and TRBJ2-7, the complete variable domain is GAGVSQSPRYKVAKRGQDVALRCDPISGHVSLFWYQQALGQGPEFLTYFQNEAQLDKSGLPSDRFFAERPEGSVSTLKIQRTQQEDSAVYLCASSLNREGHEQYFGPGTRLTVT.

This clone turned up a few times. The V call is TRBV7-9, the J call TRBJ2-2; 9 bases are shared with TRBD1. Trimming cost V 7 bases and J 14 bases; bases outside gene matches: 11. CDR1 is SEHNR and CDR2 is FQNEAQ in the germline V gene (reference sequence). CDR3 length equals 13 residues. The CDR3 loop is CASTRGGTGLLFF. The CDR3 DNA reads TGTGCCAGCACCCGAGGAGGGACAGGGCTACTGTTTTTT.

This clone was recorded a few times. This chain connects TRBV7-9 to TRBJ2-3; 8 bases agree with TRBD1. In germline, CDR1 is SEHNR, CDR2 FQNEAQ (reference sequence). V was clipped by 1 base and J by 0 bases; unmatched bases: 0. The CDR3 totals 15 residues. The chain's CDR3 is CASSLDRGSTDTQYF. Written as DNA, the CDR3 is TGTGCCAGCAGCTTAGACAGGGGGAGCACAGATACGCAGTATTTT. Combining the CDR3 with reference TRBV7-9 and TRBJ2-3 gives the whole variable domain DTGVSQNPRHKITKRGQNVTFRCDPISEHNRLYWYRQTLGQGPEFLTYFQNEAQLEKSRLLSDRFSAERPKGSFSTLEIQRTEQGDSAMYLCASSLDRGSTDTQYFGPGTRLTVL.

The chain couples TRBV5-4 to TRBJ2-3; 8 nucleotides line up with TRBD2. J lost 6 bases, V lost 0 bases, and 9 bases had no gene match. The germline CDR1 and CDR2 sequences are SGHNT and YYREEE (reference sequence). CDR3 length equals 16 residues. CDR3: CASSLDGGALSDTQYF. CDR3 sequence (DNA): TGTGCCAGCAGCTTGGACGGGGGGGCCTTGTCCGATACGCAGTATTTT.

This clone was found a few times. The chain joins TRBV5-6 to TRBJ2-3; TRBD2 might be the D (5 bases). The germline gives CDR1 SGHDT, CDR2 YYEEEE. V was pared by 0 bases and J by 6 bases, with 11 bases between. The CDR3 is 14 residues long. Here the CDR3 DNA reads TGTGCCAGCAGCTTGGGGCTCCGAGGGGATACGCAGTATTTT. This gives the protein CASSLGLRGDTQYF.

CDR3 DNA sequence: TGTGCCAGCAGTCAGAGGGACAGCTCGAACACTGAAGCTTTCTTT. Translating it yields CASSQRDSSNTEAFF. The gene calls are TRBV11-2 and TRBJ1-1, with TRBD1 matching 7 bases. The CDR3 loop spans 15 amino acids. Germline V gene sequence: CDR1 SGHAT, CDR2 FQNNGV. V lost 6 bases to trimming and J lost 1 base; unmatched junction nucleotides: 8.

This clone has just a few counts. The V and J genes are TRBV7-2 and TRBJ2-7; D is ambiguous. V was shortened by 3 bases and J by 0 bases, with 9 bases between the two germline ends. Germline V gives CDR1 SGHTA, CDR2 FQGNSA. The length of the CDR3 is 14 residues. CDR3 in amino acids: CASSLDGDSYEQYF. CDR3 bases: TGTGCCAGCAGCTTGGACGGTGACTCCTACGAGCAGTACTTC.

This clone was detected only a few times. The chain joins TRBV18 to TRBJ2-7; D may be TRBD2 (5 bases). CDR1 and CDR2 from the germline V gene are KGHSH and LQKENI. The V end lost 0 bases, the J end lost 3 bases, and 6 bases lay between the germline ends. The CDR3 spans 13 residues. CDR3 sequence: CASSPPEGYEQYF. Here the CDR3 DNA reads TGTGCCAGCTCACCACCAGAGGGCTACGAGCAGTACTTC.

This clone was counted ten times or more. The chain couples TRBV7-2 to TRBJ2-5; unclear D gene. The CDR3 runs 13 residues. Germline V gene data show CDR1 as SGHTA and CDR2 as FQGNSA. The ends were cut back, 5 bases at V and 3 bases at J, with 10 bases in the middle. The CDR3 nucleotides are TGTGCCAGCAGCCCATACTACGAAGAGACCCAGTACTTC. Protein: CASSPYYEETQYF.

The chain has TRBV2 and TRBJ2-4; 7 nucleotides match TRBD1. J gave up 6 bases and V 7 bases, and 12 bases lay outside the gene matches. Germline CDR1 and CDR2: SNHLY and FYNNEI. This CDR3 is 15 amino acids long. The CDR3 region has the DNA TGTGCCAGCAAAGCCAGGACAGGTGGGGGAAACATTCAGTACTTC. Protein product: CASKARTGGGNIQYF.

This clone turned up a few times. The chain joins TRBV7-2 to TRBJ2-1; TRBD1 matches 9 bases. After removal of 4 bases from V and 3 bases from J, the junction contained 7 bases not matched to a gene. Germline-derived CDR1 and CDR2 are SGHTA and FQGNSA. The CDR3 consists of 16 residues. The CDR3 DNA is TGTGCCAGCAGCTGGGTCGGGACAGGGATCTACAATGAGCAGTTCTTC. Its protein product is CASSWVGTGIYNEQFF.

There are many counts of this clone. The chain joins TRBV7-2 to TRBJ2-1; 8 nucleotides agree with TRBD1. CDR1 is SGHTA, CDR2 FQGNSA, per germline. V trimming: 5 bases; J trimming: 6 bases; junction bases outside the gene matches: 3. This CDR3 is 13 amino acids long. For the CDR3, the DNA is TGTGCCAGCAGCCAGGGACAGGCCAATGAGCAGTTCTTC. Its translation is CASSQGQANEQFF.

About this clone itself: The sample carries other DNA sequences with the same CDR3. V is TRBV28 and J is TRBJ1-2; D might be TRBD1 (5 bases). Germline CDR1 is MDHEN and CDR2 is SYDVKM. Trimming removed 4 bases from V and 3 bases from J, with 6 bases in between. The CDR3 covers 12 residues. The CDR3 DNA follows: TGTGCCAGCAGTTCGACAGACTATGGCTACACCTTC. Protein sequence: CASSSTDYGYTF.